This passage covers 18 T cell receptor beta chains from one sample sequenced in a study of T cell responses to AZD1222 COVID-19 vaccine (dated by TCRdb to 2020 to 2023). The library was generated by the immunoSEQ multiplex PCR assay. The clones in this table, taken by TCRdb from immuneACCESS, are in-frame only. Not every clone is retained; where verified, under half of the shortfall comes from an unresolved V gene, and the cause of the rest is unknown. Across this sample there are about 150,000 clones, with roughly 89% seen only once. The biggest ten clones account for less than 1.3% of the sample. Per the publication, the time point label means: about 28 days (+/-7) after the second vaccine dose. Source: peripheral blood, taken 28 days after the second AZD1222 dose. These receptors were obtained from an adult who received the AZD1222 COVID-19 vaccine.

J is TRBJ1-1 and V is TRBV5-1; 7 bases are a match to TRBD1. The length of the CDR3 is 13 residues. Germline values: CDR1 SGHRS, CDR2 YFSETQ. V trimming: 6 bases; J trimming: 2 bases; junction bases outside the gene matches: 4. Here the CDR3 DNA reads TGCGCCAGCACAGGGGGACAAAACACTGAAGCTTTCTTT. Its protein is CASTGGQNTEAFF.

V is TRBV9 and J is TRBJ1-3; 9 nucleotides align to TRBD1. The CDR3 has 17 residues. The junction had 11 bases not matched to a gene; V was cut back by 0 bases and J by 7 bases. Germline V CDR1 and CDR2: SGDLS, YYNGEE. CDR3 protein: CASSVGEPGTGLNTIYF. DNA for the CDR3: TGTGCCAGCAGCGTAGGGGAGCCCGGGACAGGGCTGAACACCATATATTTT. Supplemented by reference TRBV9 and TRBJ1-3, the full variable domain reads DSGVTQTPKHLITATGQRVTLRCSPRSGDLSVYWYQQSLDQGLQFLIQYYNGEERAKGNILERFSAQQFPDLHSELNLSSLELGDSALYFCASSVGEPGTGLNTIYFGEGSWLTVV.

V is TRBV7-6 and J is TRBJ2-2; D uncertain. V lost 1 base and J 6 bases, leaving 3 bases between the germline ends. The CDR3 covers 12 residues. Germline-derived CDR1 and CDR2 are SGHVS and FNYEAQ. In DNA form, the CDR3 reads TGTGCCAGCAGCTTAGACTCCGGGGAGCTGTTTTTT. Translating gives CASSLDSGELFF.

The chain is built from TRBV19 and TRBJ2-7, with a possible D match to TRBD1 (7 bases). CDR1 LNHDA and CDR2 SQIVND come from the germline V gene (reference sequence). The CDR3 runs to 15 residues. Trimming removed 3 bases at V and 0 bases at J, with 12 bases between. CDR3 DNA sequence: TGTGCCAGTAGTATCGCAGGGGGGAGCTCCTACGAGCAGTACTTC. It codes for CASSIAGGSSYEQYF.

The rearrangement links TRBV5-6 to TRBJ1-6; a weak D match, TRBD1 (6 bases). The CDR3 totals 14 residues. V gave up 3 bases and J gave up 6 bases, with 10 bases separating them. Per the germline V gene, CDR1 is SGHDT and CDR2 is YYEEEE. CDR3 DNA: TGTGCCAGCAGCTGGGGGGGCATTAATTCACCCCTCCACTTT. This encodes CASSWGGINSPLHF.

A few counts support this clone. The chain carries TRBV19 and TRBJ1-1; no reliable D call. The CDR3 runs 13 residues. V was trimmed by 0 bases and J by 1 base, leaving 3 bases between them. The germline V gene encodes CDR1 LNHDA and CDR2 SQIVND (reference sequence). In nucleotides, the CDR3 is TGTGCCAGTAGTATAGACCGGAACACTGAAGCTTTCTTT. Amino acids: CASSIDRNTEAFF. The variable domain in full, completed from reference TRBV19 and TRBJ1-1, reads DGGITQSPKYLFRKEGQNVTLSCEQNLNHDAMYWYRQDPGQGLRLIYYSQIVNDFQKGDIAEGYSVSREKKESFPLTVTSAQKNPTAFYLCASSIDRNTEAFFGQGTRLTVV.

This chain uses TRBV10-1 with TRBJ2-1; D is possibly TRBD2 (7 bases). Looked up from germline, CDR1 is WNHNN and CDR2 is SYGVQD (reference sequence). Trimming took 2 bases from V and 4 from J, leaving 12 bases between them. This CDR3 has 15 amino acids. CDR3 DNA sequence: TGCGCCAGCAGTGAGGAGGGGGGGTCATACAATGAGCAGTTCTTC. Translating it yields CASSEEGGSYNEQFF.

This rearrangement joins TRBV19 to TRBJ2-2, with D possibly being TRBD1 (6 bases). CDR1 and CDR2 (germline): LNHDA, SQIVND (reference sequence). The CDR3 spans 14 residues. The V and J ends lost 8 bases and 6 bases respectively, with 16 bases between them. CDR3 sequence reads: CASRPRGYAGELFF. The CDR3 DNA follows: TGTGCCAGTCGGCCCAGGGGATACGCCGGGGAGCTGTTTTTT.

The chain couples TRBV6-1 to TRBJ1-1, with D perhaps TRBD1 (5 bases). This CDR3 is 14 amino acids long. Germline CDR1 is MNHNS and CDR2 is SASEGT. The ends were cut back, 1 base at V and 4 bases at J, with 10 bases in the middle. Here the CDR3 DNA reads TGTGCCAGCAGTGAAGTGGGGGTGTTCACTGAAGCTTTCTTT. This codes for CASSEVGVFTEAFF.

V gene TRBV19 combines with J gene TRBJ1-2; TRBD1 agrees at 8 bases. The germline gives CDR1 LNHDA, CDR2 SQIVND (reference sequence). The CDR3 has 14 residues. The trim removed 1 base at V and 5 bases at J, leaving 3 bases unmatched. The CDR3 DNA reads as TGTGCCAGTAGTATAGCTGGACAGGGATATGGCTACACCTTC. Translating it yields CASSIAGQGYGYTF.

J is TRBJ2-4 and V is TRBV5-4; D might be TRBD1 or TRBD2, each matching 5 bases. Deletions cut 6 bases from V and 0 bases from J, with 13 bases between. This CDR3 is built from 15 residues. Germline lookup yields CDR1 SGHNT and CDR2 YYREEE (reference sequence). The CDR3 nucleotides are TGTGCCAGCACCGACACGGGGCTAGCCAAAAACATTCAGTACTTC. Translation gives CASTDTGLAKNIQYF.

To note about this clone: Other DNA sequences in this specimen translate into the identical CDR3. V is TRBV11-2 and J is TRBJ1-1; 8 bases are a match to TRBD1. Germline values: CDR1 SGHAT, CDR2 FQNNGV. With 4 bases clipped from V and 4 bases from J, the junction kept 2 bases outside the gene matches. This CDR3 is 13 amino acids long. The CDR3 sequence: CASSSDRGTEAFF. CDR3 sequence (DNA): TGTGCCAGCAGCTCCGACAGGGGCACTGAAGCTTTCTTT.

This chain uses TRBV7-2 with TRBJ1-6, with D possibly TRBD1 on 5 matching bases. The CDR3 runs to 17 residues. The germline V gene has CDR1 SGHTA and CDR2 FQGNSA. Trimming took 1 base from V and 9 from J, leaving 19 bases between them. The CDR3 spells CASSLEGWAGKASPLHF. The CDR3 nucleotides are TGTGCCAGCAGCTTAGAAGGGTGGGCAGGGAAAGCTTCACCCCTCCACTTT.

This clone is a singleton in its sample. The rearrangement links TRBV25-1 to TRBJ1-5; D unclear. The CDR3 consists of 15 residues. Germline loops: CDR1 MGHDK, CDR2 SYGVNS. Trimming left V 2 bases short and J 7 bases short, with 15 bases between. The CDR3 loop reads CASSEGWQPGQPQHF. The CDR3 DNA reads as TGTGCCAGCAGTGAAGGGTGGCAGCCGGGGCAGCCCCAGCATTTT.

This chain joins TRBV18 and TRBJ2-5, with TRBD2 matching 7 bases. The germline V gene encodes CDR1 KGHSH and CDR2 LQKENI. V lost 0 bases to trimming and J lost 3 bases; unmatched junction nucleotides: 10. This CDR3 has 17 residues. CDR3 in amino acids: CASSPPVFQRGKETQYF. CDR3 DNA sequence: TGTGCCAGCTCACCACCGGTTTTTCAGCGGGGAAAAGAGACCCAGTACTTC.

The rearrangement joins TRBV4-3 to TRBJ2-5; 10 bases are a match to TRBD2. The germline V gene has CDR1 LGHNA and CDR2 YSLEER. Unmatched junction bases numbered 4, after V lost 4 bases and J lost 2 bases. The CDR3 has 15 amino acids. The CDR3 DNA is TGCGCCAGCAGCCTGCTAGCGGGGGTTCAAGAGACCCAGTACTTC. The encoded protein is CASSLLAGVQETQYF.

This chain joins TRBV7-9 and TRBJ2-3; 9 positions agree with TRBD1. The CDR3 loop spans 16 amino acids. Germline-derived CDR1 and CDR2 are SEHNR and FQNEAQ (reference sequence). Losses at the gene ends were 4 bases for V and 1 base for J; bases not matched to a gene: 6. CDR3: CASSSWTGAGTDTQYF. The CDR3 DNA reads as TGTGCCAGCAGCTCCTGGACAGGGGCCGGCACAGATACGCAGTATTTT.

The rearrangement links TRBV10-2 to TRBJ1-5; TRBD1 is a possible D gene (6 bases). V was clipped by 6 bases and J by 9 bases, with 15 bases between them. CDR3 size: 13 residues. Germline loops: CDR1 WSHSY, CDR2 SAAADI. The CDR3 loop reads CASRWTEDGPQHF. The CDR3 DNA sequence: TGCGCCAGCAGGTGGACAGAGGATGGGCCCCAGCATTTT.